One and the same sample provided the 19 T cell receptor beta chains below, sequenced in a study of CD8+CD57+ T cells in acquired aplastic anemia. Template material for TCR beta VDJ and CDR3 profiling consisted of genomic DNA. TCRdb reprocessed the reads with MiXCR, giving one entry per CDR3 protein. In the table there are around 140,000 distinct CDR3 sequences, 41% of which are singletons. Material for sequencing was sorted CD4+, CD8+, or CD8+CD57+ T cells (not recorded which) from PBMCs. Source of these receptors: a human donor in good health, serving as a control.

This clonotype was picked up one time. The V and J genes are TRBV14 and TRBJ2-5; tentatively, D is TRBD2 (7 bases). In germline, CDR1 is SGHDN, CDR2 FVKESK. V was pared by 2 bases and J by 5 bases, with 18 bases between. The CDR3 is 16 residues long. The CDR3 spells CASSQLTGRGSETQYF. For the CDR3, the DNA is TGTGCCAGCAGCCAACTAACAGGGAGGGGTTCGGAGACCCAGTACTTC.

CDR3 nucleotide sequence: TGCGCCAGCAGCTTGGAACAGGTTAGCTCCTACAATGAGCAGTTCTTC. Its translation: CASSLEQVSSYNEQFF. The gene calls are TRBV5-1 and TRBJ2-1; tentative D call: TRBD1 (5 bases). V dropped 0 bases and J dropped 0 bases, with 10 bases sitting between them. This CDR3 has 16 amino acids. Germline V gives CDR1 SGHRS, CDR2 YFSETQ.

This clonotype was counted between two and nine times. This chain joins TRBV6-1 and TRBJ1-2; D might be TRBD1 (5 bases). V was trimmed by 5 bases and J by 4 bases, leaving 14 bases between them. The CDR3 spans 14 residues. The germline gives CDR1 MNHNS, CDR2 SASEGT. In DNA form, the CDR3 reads TGTGCCAGCAGTCTCAAGGGGACCGGCTATGGCTACACCTTC. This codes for CASSLKGTGYGYTF.

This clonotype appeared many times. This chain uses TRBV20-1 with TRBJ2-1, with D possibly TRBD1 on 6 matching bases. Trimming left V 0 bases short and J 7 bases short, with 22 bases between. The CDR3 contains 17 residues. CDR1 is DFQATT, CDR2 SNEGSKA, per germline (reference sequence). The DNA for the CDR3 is TGCAGTGCTAGAGATAATCTAAGAGGGGGAACTGGGAATGAGCAGTTCTTC. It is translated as CSARDNLRGGTGNEQFF.

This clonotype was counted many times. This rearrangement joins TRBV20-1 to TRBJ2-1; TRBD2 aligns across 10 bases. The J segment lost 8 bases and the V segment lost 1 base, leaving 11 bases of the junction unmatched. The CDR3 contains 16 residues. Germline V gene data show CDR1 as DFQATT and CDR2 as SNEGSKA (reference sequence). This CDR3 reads CSARAWPAGGADEQFF. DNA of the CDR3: TGCAGTGCTAGAGCCTGGCCAGCGGGAGGGGCTGATGAGCAGTTCTTC.

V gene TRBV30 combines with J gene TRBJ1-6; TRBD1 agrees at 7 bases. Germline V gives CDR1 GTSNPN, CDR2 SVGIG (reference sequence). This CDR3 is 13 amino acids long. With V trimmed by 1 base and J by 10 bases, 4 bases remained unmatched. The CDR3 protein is CAWSGQGGSPLHF. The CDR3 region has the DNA TGTGCCTGGAGTGGACAGGGAGGATCACCCCTCCACTTT.

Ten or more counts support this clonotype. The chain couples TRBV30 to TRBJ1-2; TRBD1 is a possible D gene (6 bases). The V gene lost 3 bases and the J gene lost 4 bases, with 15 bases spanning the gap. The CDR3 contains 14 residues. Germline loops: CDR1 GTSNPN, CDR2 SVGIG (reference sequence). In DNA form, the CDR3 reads TGTGCCTGGAGCGTGGGGGCCCGCGGCTATGGCTACACCTTC. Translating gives CAWSVGARGYGYTF.

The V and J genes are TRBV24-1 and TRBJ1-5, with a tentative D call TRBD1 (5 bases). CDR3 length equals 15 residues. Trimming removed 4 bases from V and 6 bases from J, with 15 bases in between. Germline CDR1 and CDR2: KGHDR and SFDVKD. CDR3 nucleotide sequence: TGTGCCACCAGTGACCCCGGGACGCGGGGTCAGCCCCAGCATTTT. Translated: CATSDPGTRGQPQHF.

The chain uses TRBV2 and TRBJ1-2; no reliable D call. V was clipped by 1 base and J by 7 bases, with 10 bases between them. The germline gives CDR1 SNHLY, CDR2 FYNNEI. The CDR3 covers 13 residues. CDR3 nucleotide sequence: TGTGCCAGCAGTGAAGTCGGGGAGGCTGGCTACACCTTC. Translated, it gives CASSEVGEAGYTF.

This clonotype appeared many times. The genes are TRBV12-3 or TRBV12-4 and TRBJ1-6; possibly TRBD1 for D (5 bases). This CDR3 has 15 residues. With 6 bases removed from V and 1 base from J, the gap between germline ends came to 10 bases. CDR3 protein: CASSRGGSYNSPLHF. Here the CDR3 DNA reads TGTGCCAGCAGCCGGGGGGGATCCTATAATTCACCCCTCCACTTT.

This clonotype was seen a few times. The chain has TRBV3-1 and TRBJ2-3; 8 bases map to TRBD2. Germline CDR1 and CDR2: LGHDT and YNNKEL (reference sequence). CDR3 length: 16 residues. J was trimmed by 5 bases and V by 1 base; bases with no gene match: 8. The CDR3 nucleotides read TGTGCCAGCAGCCAAGTAGCGGGAAGTGGGGTAGATACGCAGTATTTT. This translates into CASSQVAGSGVDTQYF.

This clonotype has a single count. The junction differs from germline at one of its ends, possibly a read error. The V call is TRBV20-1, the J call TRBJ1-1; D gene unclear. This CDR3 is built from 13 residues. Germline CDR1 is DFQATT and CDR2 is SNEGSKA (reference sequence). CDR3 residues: CSAGDHRNAEAFF. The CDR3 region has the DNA TGCAGTGCTGGAGATCACCGCAACGCTGAAGCTTTCTTT.

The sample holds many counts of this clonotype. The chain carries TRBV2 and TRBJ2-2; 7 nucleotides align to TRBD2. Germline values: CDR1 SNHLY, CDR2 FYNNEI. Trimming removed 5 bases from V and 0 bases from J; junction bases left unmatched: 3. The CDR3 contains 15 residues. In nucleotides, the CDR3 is TGTGCCAGCAGTTCCGGGACTACGAACACCGGGGAGCTGTTTTTT. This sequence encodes CASSSGTTNTGELFF.

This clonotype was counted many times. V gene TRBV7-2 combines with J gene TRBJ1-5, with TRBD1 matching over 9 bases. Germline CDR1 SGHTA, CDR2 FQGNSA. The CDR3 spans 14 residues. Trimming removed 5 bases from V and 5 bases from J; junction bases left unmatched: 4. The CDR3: CASSTRTGDQPQHF. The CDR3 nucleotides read TGTGCCAGCAGCACCCGGACAGGGGATCAGCCCCAGCATTTT.

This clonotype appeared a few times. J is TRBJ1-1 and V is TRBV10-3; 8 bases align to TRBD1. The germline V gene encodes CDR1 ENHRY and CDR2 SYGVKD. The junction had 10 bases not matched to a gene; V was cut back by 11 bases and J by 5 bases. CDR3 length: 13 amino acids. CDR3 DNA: TGTGCCGCCAACAGGGGGGAGTCGACTGAAGCTTTCTTT. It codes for CAANRGESTEAFF.

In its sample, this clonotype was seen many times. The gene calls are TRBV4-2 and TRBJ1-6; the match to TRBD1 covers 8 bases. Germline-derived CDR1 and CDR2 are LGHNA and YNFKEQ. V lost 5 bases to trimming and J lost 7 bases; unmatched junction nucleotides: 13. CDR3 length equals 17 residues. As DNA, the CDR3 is TGTGCCAGCAGCGCCGGGACAGGTCTTTTACCAAATTCACCCCTCCACTTT. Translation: CASSAGTGLLPNSPLHF.

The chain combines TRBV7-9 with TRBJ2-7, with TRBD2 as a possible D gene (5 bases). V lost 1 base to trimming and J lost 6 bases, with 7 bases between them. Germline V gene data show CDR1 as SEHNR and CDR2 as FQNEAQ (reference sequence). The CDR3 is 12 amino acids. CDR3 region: CASSLEEAEQYF. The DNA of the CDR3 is TGTGCCAGCAGCTTAGAGGAGGCCGAGCAGTACTTC.

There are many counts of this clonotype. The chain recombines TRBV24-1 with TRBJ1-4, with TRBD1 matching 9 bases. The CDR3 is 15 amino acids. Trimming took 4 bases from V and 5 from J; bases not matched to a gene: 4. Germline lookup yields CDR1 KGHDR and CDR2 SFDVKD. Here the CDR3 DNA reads TGTGCCACCAGTGACCCGGGACAGGGAAATGAAAAACTGTTTTTT. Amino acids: CATSDPGQGNEKLFF.

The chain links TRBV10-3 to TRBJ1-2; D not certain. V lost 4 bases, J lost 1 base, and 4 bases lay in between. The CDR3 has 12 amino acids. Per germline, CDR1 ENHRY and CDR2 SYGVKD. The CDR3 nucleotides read TGTGCCATCAGTGTCTATAACTATGGCTACACCTTC. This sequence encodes CAISVYNYGYTF.